One and the same sample provided the 23 T cell receptor beta chains below, sequenced in a study of beta chain features in type 1 diabetes listed by TCRdb under 2018. Libraries were built with the immunoSEQ multiplex PCR assay. All of the isolated RNA was reverse transcribed with the High Capacity cDNA Reverse Transcription Kit, so expressed TCRB transcripts were sequenced. Drawn from immuneACCESS, this table holds only the in-frame rearrangements with V and J called that TCRdb kept. Clones are partly lost; checked studies trace under half to an unresolved V gene and leave the rest unexplained. This sample has 200,000 to 250,000 clones in its table, and roughly 14% of those were observed once. The top ten hold roughly 0.02% of the sample. Broader findings and caveats from the paper: In all four CD4+ subsets, TCRB CDR3 length was moderately but significantly shorter in type 1 diabetes patients.

Their specific antigens are unknown. Sequencing input: naive CD4+ T cells from blood. Per the publication, the cell subset or site label means: true naive CD4+ T cells. The source of these receptors is a man aged 25 to 40 with type 1 diabetes.

This clone has just a few counts. The V call is TRBV30, the J call TRBJ1-4; 8 bases map to TRBD1. With V trimmed by 2 bases and J by 8 bases, 7 bases remained unmatched. Germline CDR1 is GTSNPN and CDR2 is SVGIG (reference sequence). The length of the CDR3 is 14 residues. CDR3 protein: CAWSTQGVEEKLFF. The DNA for the CDR3 is TGTGCCTGGAGTACACAGGGGGTGGAGGAAAAACTGTTTTTT.

This clone was counted only a few times. The chain carries TRBV6-5 and TRBJ2-1, with 8 bases identical to TRBD2. Trimming cost V 7 bases and J 4 bases; bases outside gene matches: 6. CDR1 and CDR2 (germline): MNHEY, SVGAGI. This CDR3 is 14 amino acids long. This chain's CDR3 is CASTLAEGYNEQFF. CDR3 bases: TGTGCCAGCACACTAGCGGAGGGGTACAATGAGCAGTTCTTC.

This clone was picked up a small number of times. The V gene is TRBV18, the J gene TRBJ2-7; tentatively, D is TRBD2 (5 bases). In germline, CDR1 is KGHSH, CDR2 LQKENI. The V end was cut by 2 bases, the J end by 1 base, with 9 bases between. The CDR3 loop spans 14 amino acids. The DNA for the CDR3 is TGTGCCAGCTCACCAGGTCGGGGTTCCTACGAGCAGTACTTC. Translation gives CASSPGRGSYEQYF.

This clone has only a few counts. An end of the junction differs from the germline gene, which may be a read error. The chain uses TRBV2 and TRBJ2-7; D gene ambiguous. The CDR3 spans 11 residues. Germline assignment: CDR1 SNHLY and CDR2 FYNNEI. The CDR3 coding sequence is TGTGCCACCCGAGAAGCCTACGAGCTGTACTTC. This sequence encodes CATREAYELYF.

The rearrangement uses TRBV11-2 and TRBJ2-7; D is possibly TRBD1 (5 bases). The V gene lost 5 bases and the J gene lost 3 bases, with 17 bases spanning the gap. Germline V gives CDR1 SGHAT, CDR2 FQNNGV. This CDR3 is built from 15 residues. The CDR3 DNA is TGTGCCAGCAGCCCCCCGGCCAACACAGGCTACGAGCAGTACTTC. Translated, it gives CASSPPANTGYEQYF. Variable domain in full (rest from reference TRBV11-2 and TRBJ2-7): EAGVAQSPRYKIIEKRQSVAFWCNPISGHATLYWYQQILGQGPKLLIQFQNNGVVDDSQLPKDRFSAERLKGVDSTLKIQPAKLEDSAVYLCASSPPANTGYEQYFGPGTRLTVT.

The chain links TRBV4-1 to TRBJ2-7; the match to TRBD2 covers 8 bases. J was trimmed by 4 bases and V by 3 bases; bases with no gene match: 8. The CDR3 contains 15 residues. The germline V gene encodes CDR1 MGHRA and CDR2 YSYEKL. This CDR3 is CASSHMGLGGYEQYF. The CDR3 DNA reads as TGCGCCAGCAGCCATATGGGACTAGGTGGGTACGAGCAGTACTTC.

This clone was seen more than once but under ten times. This chain connects TRBV6-1 to TRBJ1-6; D is uncertain. Trimming removed 6 bases from V and 8 bases from J, with 8 bases in between. This CDR3 has 12 residues. Germline V gene data show CDR1 as MNHNS and CDR2 as SASEGT. CDR3 loop: CASRLVYSPLHF. For the CDR3, the DNA is TGTGCCAGCAGACTGGTTTATTCACCCCTCCACTTT.

The genes are TRBV29-1 and TRBJ2-3, with TRBD1 matching over 7 bases. The CDR3 has 11 residues. The J segment lost 6 bases and the V segment lost 6 bases, leaving 3 bases of the junction unmatched. The germline gives CDR1 SQVTM, CDR2 ANQGSEA. For the CDR3, the DNA is TGCAGCGTGAGACAGGGTGATACGCAGTATTTT. It translates to CSVRQGDTQYF.

The chain combines TRBV2 with TRBJ2-3, with a tentative D call TRBD1 (5 bases). The CDR3 totals 14 residues. Per the germline V gene, CDR1 is SNHLY and CDR2 is FYNNEI. V shed 2 bases and J shed 5 bases, with 11 bases lying between them. The CDR3 region has the DNA TGTGCCAGCAGTGAATATGGGGCAGGAGATACGCAGTATTTT. Encoded protein: CASSEYGAGDTQYF.

This clone was seen more than once but under ten times. V gene TRBV5-4 combines with J gene TRBJ2-3; TRBD1 is a possible D gene (6 bases). The CDR3 covers 16 residues. From germline, CDR1 is SGHNT and CDR2 YYREEE (reference sequence). V lost 0 bases and J 10 bases, leaving 21 bases between the germline ends. CDR3 in DNA: TGTGCCAGCAGCTTGGCCGGGTGGGGGCTGGGTAAGGCGCAGTATTTT. It codes for CASSLAGWGLGKAQYF. The whole variable domain, filled in from reference TRBV5-4 and TRBJ2-3, reads ETGVTQSPTHLIKTRGQQVTLRCSSQSGHNTVSWYQQALGQGPQFIFQYYREEENGRGNFPPRFSGLQFPNYSSELNVNALELDDSALYLCASSLAGWGLGKAQYFGPGTRLTVL.

The V gene is TRBV5-1, the J gene TRBJ2-5; D possibly corresponds to TRBD2 (6 bases). This CDR3 spans 15 amino acids. The germline V gene encodes CDR1 SGHRS and CDR2 YFSETQ. V was cut by 0 bases and J by 3 bases, with 12 bases left in between. DNA for the CDR3: TGCGCCAGCAGCTTGGGAGCCGGGAGCGAAGAGACCCAGTACTTC. As protein: CASSLGAGSEETQYF. The full variable domain, its missing parts supplied by reference TRBV5-1 and TRBJ2-5, is KAGVTQTPRYLIKTRGQQVTLSCSPISGHRSVSWYQQTPGQGLQFLFEYFSETQRNKGNFPGRFSGRQFSNSRSEMNVSTLELGDSALYLCASSLGAGSEETQYFGPGTRLLVL.

This chain uses TRBV18 with TRBJ2-1; D remains unclear. CDR3 size: 13 residues. V lost 6 bases to trimming and J lost 0 bases, with 6 bases between them. The V gene's germline CDR1 is KGHSH and CDR2 LQKENI. The CDR3 region is CASSLSSYNEQFF. The CDR3 region has the DNA TGTGCCAGCTCTCTCAGCTCCTACAATGAGCAGTTCTTC.

V is TRBV29-1 and J is TRBJ2-5; TRBD2 matches 12 bases. The J call may be incorrect, as the DNA end agrees better with TRBJ2-7. Per the germline V gene, CDR1 is SQVTM and CDR2 is ANQGSEA. The CDR3 is made up of 12 amino acids. The CDR3 nucleotides read TGCAGCGTCGGACTAGCGGGATCCGAGCAGTACTTC. Translation: CSVGLAGSEQYF.

This clone has only a few counts. The V call is TRBV25-1, the J call TRBJ1-2; D remains unclear. CDR1 is MGHDK, CDR2 SYGVNS, per germline. The CDR3 has 11 amino acids. The V end was cut by 5 bases, the J end by 7 bases, with 8 bases between. CDR3 coding DNA: TGTGCCAGCAGTACTGGGCCTGGCTACACCTTC. This gives the protein CASSTGPGYTF.

This clone was counted only a few times. The CDR3 is CASSPPAGPYNEQFF. As DNA, the CDR3 is TGTGCCAGCTCACCCCCAGCGGGACCATACAATGAGCAGTTCTTC. The V call is TRBV18, the J call TRBJ2-1; 7 bases map to TRBD2. Germline V gene sequence: CDR1 KGHSH, CDR2 LQKENI. The CDR3 runs to 15 residues. The trim removed 3 bases at V and 4 bases at J, leaving 6 bases unmatched.

The chain uses TRBV6-5 and TRBJ1-2; the match to TRBD1 covers 10 bases. CDR1 and CDR2 from the germline V gene are MNHEY and SVGAGI. The CDR3 consists of 15 residues. The V and J ends lost 2 bases and 5 bases, in that order; junction bases with no gene match: 5. For the CDR3, the DNA is TGTGCCAGCAGTTACAGGGACAGGGGTTTTTATGGCTACACCTTC. It yields the protein CASSYRDRGFYGYTF.

The V and J genes are TRBV6-5 and TRBJ2-7, with D unclear. V was clipped by 0 bases and J by 2 bases, with 11 bases between them. CDR1 and CDR2 (germline): MNHEY, SVGAGI. The CDR3 spans 15 residues. CDR3 sequence: CASSYSRLGPYEQYF. In nucleotides, the CDR3 is TGTGCCAGCAGTTACTCCAGACTCGGTCCCTACGAGCAGTACTTC.

This clone has a handful of counts. The rearrangement uses TRBV25-1 and TRBJ1-5, with a weak D call TRBD1 (6 bases). In germline, CDR1 is MGHDK, CDR2 SYGVNS. Trimming pared 6 bases from V and 0 bases from J, leaving 15 bases between. This CDR3 spans 16 amino acids. CDR3 bases: TGTGCCAGCAGAACCTCAGGGGTCTATAGCAATCAGCCCCAGCATTTT. It encodes CASRTSGVYSNQPQHF.

The J gene is TRBJ2-2, the V gene TRBV11-2; 8 nucleotides align to TRBD2. CDR1 is SGHAT and CDR2 is FQNNGV in the germline V gene. V was clipped by 3 bases and J by 2 bases; unmatched bases: 5. The CDR3 contains 16 residues. CDR3 loop: CASSLSGGKNTGELFF. CDR3 DNA sequence: TGTGCCAGCAGCTTGAGCGGGGGAAAAAACACCGGGGAGCTGTTTTTT.

This sequence joins TRBV18 and TRBJ2-1; 7 nucleotides align to TRBD2. CDR1 and CDR2 (germline): KGHSH, LQKENI. This CDR3 is 14 amino acids long. V dropped 3 bases and J dropped 10; count of bases not matched to a gene: 9. CDR3 sequence: CASSPPSGAGEQFF. In DNA form, the CDR3 reads TGTGCCAGCTCACCTCCTAGCGGAGCGGGGGAGCAGTTCTTC.

With regard to this clone: Other DNA sequences in this specimen translate into the identical CDR3. CDR3 sequence: CAWSGGPYEQYF. Here the CDR3 DNA reads TGTGCCTGGAGTGGGGGGCCCTACGAGCAGTACTTC. The chain combines TRBV30 with TRBJ2-7, with D tentatively TRBD1 (6 bases). Per germline, CDR1 GTSNPN and CDR2 SVGIG (reference sequence). V lost 1 base and J 2 bases, leaving 6 bases between the germline ends. CDR3 length: 12 amino acids.

This clone was recorded a few times. The chain is built from TRBV7-2 and TRBJ1-1; D is unclear. Trimming removed 4 bases from V and 1 base from J, with 7 bases in between. Germline lookup yields CDR1 SGHTA and CDR2 FQGNSA. The CDR3 extends over 13 amino acids. CDR3: CASSSRQNTEAFF. CDR3 in DNA: TGTGCCAGCAGCTCACGACAGAACACTGAAGCTTTCTTT.

The chain carries TRBV9 and TRBJ2-5, with 8 bases fitting TRBD2. J lost 7 bases, V lost 0 bases, and 14 bases had no gene match. This CDR3 is 17 amino acids long. The germline gives CDR1 SGDLS, CDR2 YYNGEE. The CDR3 region is CASSVEGSGASLRTQYF. In nucleotides, the CDR3 is TGTGCCAGCAGCGTAGAGGGTAGCGGGGCCTCCCTGAGGACCCAGTACTTC.